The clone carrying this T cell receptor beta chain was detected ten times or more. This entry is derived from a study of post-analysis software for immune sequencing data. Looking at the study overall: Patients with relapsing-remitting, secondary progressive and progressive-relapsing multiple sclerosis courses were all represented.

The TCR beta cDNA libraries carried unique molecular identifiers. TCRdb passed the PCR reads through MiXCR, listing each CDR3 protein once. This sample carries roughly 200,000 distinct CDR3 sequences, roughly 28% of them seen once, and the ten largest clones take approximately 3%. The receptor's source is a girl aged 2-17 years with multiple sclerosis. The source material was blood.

In DNA, the CDR3 is TGTGCCAGCTCAGAGAACTCCTACGAGCAGTACTTC. Translated: CASSENSYEQYF. The rearrangement joins TRBV18 to TRBJ2-7; unclear D gene. Germline CDR1 reads KGHSH; CDR2 reads LQKENI. The CDR3 length is 12 residues. Trimming took off 5 bases at V and 0 bases at J, with 5 bases between the two ends.